The clone carrying this TCR beta chain was seen ten or more times. Its matching antigen is unknown. A unique molecular identifier was carried by every single TCR cDNA molecule. In TCRdb, the 5' RACE reads were re-called with MiXCR into one record per CDR3 protein. In the table there are 10,000 to 15,000 distinct CDR3 sequences, about 3.8% of which are singletons. This record comes from a study of spatial heterogeneity in lung cancer. Background on the study: Raw reads showed each unique TCR and UMI combination turning up more than ten times on average. Study-level results: At resection, ubiquitous expanded tumor TCRs appeared in blood more than at follow-up.

The time point: sample taken at primary tumor resection. In each case, whole RNA from tumor, nontumor lung or frozen PBMC was sequenced unsorted. The CDR3 contains 13 residues. Germline loops: CDR1 SGHVS, CDR2 FQNEAQ. V lost 5 bases to trimming and J lost 4 bases, with 10 bases between them. The sequence derives from a male donor with early-stage non-small cell lung cancer. V usage is TRBV7-8 and J usage is TRBJ2-3; D gene uncertain. The sample consisted of PBMCs, taken at surgery. The DNA for the CDR3 is TGTGCCAGCAGCCAGGACCGGTCAGATACGCAGTATTTT. Residues: CASSQDRSDTQYF.